The 27 T cell receptor beta chains below all came from one sample that was sequenced in a study of T cells in tumors after PD-1 blockade. Measured with immunoSEQ multiplex PCR; TCRdb has only the in-frame clones, and not every one. Among under 75,000 clones, 74% were seen once, and the ten largest hold around 5%. Source: PBMCs, taken after anti-PD-1 treatment. The receptors were gathered from a human donor with basal cell carcinoma.

The chain is built from TRBV7-2 and TRBJ1-4; the D gene is possibly TRBD1 (5 bases). This CDR3 comprises 15 residues. Between the trimmed V and J ends, which lost 4 bases and 8 bases, there was a span of 17 bases. CDR1 is SGHTA, CDR2 FQGNSA, per germline. This CDR3 reads CASSSDGTVYEKLFF. The CDR3 DNA sequence: TGTGCCAGCAGCTCGGATGGGACCGTCTACGAAAAACTGTTTTTT.

The rearrangement joins TRBV5-5 to TRBJ2-7; 7 nucleotides line up with TRBD1. CDR3 size: 15 residues. Trimming cost V 4 bases and J 3 bases; bases outside gene matches: 10. From germline, CDR1 is SGHKS and CDR2 YYEKEE (reference sequence). The CDR3 DNA reads as TGTGCCAGCAGCCCTGGACAGGCCATAGACTACGAGCAGTACTTC. Its translation: CASSPGQAIDYEQYF.

V is TRBV5-4 and J is TRBJ1-1; D perhaps matches TRBD1 (6 bases). The length of the CDR3 is 16 residues. Trimming stripped 2 bases from V and 0 bases from J, with 14 bases between. In germline, CDR1 is SGHNT, CDR2 YYREEE (reference sequence). CDR3 nucleotides: TGTGCCAGCAGCTTCAAACAGGGTAATATGAACACTGAAGCTTTCTTT. It translates to CASSFKQGNMNTEAFF.

J is TRBJ1-1 and V is TRBV2; 8 bases align to TRBD1. This CDR3 has 12 residues. V gave up 6 bases and J gave up 8 bases; unmatched junction bases: 5. The V gene's germline CDR1 is SNHLY and CDR2 FYNNEI. The DNA of the CDR3 is TGTGCCAGCAGGAACCACAGGGGGGAAGCTTTCTTT. Its translation is CASRNHRGEAFF.

The chain joins TRBV6-5 to TRBJ1-1; D ambiguous. Deletions cut 7 bases from V and 1 base from J, with 10 bases between. Per germline, CDR1 MNHEY and CDR2 SVGAGI. The CDR3 totals 13 residues. The CDR3 loop is CASNGRRNTEAFF. The CDR3 region has the DNA TGTGCCAGCAATGGACGGAGGAACACTGAAGCTTTCTTT.

In its sample, this clone was seen a few times. The chain recombines TRBV14 with TRBJ1-2; no reliable D call. Deletions cut 4 bases from V and 8 bases from J, with 17 bases between. Germline V gene data show CDR1 as SGHDN and CDR2 as FVKESK. The CDR3 has 14 amino acids. CDR3 loop: CASSLDPSGQGYTF. CDR3 coding DNA: TGTGCCAGCAGCCTCGATCCCTCTGGCCAGGGCTACACCTTC.

V usage is TRBV18 and J usage is TRBJ1-4; D unresolved. The ends were cut back, 0 bases at V and 5 bases at J, with 4 bases in the middle. Germline-derived CDR1 and CDR2 are KGHSH and LQKENI. The length of the CDR3 is 13 residues. CDR3 sequence: CASSPPVNEKLFF. CDR3 coding DNA: TGTGCCAGCTCACCACCGGTAAATGAAAAACTGTTTTTT.

The V and J genes are TRBV27 and TRBJ2-7; possible D gene TRBD1, 6 bases. The germline gives CDR1 MNHEY, CDR2 SMNVEV (reference sequence). V was pared by 5 bases and J by 2 bases, with 16 bases between. The CDR3 length is 15 residues. CDR3 sequence: CASSGLGTPPYEQYF. The CDR3 nucleotides are TGTGCCAGCAGTGGTCTCGGGACACCTCCCTACGAGCAGTACTTC.

J is TRBJ2-2 and V is TRBV9, with 7 bases fitting TRBD1. Germline CDR1 and CDR2: SGDLS and YYNGEE. V dropped 3 bases and J dropped 7; count of bases not matched to a gene: 9. The CDR3 spans 15 residues. The CDR3 protein is CASSAGATGVGELFF. Here the CDR3 DNA reads TGTGCCAGCAGCGCGGGTGCTACAGGGGTCGGGGAGCTGTTTTTT.

The rearrangement uses TRBV5-1 and TRBJ1-4; perhaps TRBD1 as D (6 bases). Trimming stripped 3 bases from V and 5 bases from J, with 17 bases between. The germline CDR1 and CDR2 sequences are SGHRS and YFSETQ. This CDR3 comprises 16 residues. The CDR3 spells CASSSTGEGLNEKLFF. CDR3 nucleotide sequence: TGCGCCAGCAGCTCGACAGGCGAGGGGCTAAATGAAAAACTGTTTTTT.

This chain connects TRBV3-1 (or the pseudogene TRBV3-2) to TRBJ2-1, with 10 bases that match TRBD2. The trim removed 1 base at V and 7 bases at J, leaving 7 bases unmatched. From germline, CDR1 is LGHDT and CDR2 YNNKEL (reference sequence). This CDR3 region has 16 residues. The CDR3 DNA is TGTGCCAGCAGCCAAGTAGCTAGCGGGGGAAAGAATGAGCAGTTCTTC. It codes for CASSQVASGGKNEQFF.

The CDR3 loop is CASSSYRDRTEAFF. The CDR3 nucleotides read TGTGCCAGCAGCTCCTACAGGGATCGCACTGAAGCTTTCTTT. The rearrangement uses TRBV7-9 and TRBJ1-1; TRBD1 is a possible D gene (6 bases). The CDR3 contains 14 residues. CDR1 SEHNR and CDR2 FQNEAQ come from the germline V gene (reference sequence). Trimming took off 4 bases at V and 4 bases at J, with 13 bases between the two ends.

The genes are TRBV24-1 and TRBJ2-5, with D possibly called TRBD1 or TRBD2 (5 bases each). This CDR3 spans 14 amino acids. The germline V gene encodes CDR1 KGHDR and CDR2 SFDVKD. Trimming left V 9 bases short and J 2 bases short, with 15 bases between. The CDR3 DNA follows: TGTGCCACCTCAAACGGGGCCCATCAAGAGACCCAGTACTTC. It encodes CATSNGAHQETQYF.

V is TRBV30 and J is TRBJ1-5; no clear D gene. Trimming stripped 0 bases from V and 3 bases from J, with 12 bases between. Germline V gene sequence: CDR1 GTSNPN, CDR2 SVGIG (reference sequence). CDR3 length: 15 residues. CDR3 in amino acids: CAWSVRALNNQPQHF. CDR3 nucleotide sequence: TGTGCCTGGAGTGTACGTGCTTTGAACAATCAGCCCCAGCATTTT.

CDR3 amino acids: CAIRTGSGDSYEQYF. The CDR3 nucleotides read TGTGCCATCAGGACAGGGAGTGGGGACTCCTACGAGCAGTACTTC. This sequence joins TRBV10-3 and TRBJ2-7; TRBD1 agrees at 7 bases. Germline V gene data show CDR1 as ENHRY and CDR2 as SYGVKD. Trimming cost V 6 bases and J 0 bases; bases outside gene matches: 8. CDR3 length: 15 amino acids.

This clone was observed a few times. This chain links TRBV4-2 with TRBJ2-7, with D unclear. CDR1 LGHNA and CDR2 YNFKEQ come from the germline V gene. Trimming pared 0 bases from V and 6 bases from J, leaving 9 bases between. This CDR3 has 13 amino acids. CDR3 loop: CASSQDGRPEQYF. Written as DNA, the CDR3 is TGTGCCAGCAGCCAAGATGGACGTCCCGAGCAGTACTTC.

This sequence joins TRBV4-1 and TRBJ2-1; 10 nucleotides agree with TRBD2. V shed 2 bases, J shed 2 bases, and the junction held 3 bases outside the gene matches. The germline V gene encodes CDR1 MGHRA and CDR2 YSYEKL. The CDR3 is 16 amino acids. CDR3 loop: CASSQFLAGAYNEQFF. Written as DNA, the CDR3 is TGCGCCAGCAGCCAATTTCTAGCGGGGGCCTACAATGAGCAGTTCTTC.

This clone was counted once. The chain couples TRBV29-1 to TRBJ1-1, with 12 bases aligning to TRBD1. Germline V gene sequence: CDR1 SQVTM, CDR2 ANQGSEA. J was trimmed by 5 bases and V by 7 bases; bases with no gene match: 11. The CDR3 sequence is 15 residues long. CDR3 bases: TGCAGCGCAAAAAGGGACAGGGGGCGAGGGACTGAAGCTTTCTTT. Translated: CSAKRDRGRGTEAFF.

This clone was seen only a few times. The chain has TRBV7-9 and TRBJ1-1; the D gene is possibly TRBD1 (6 bases). Trimming pared 6 bases from V and 11 bases from J, leaving 22 bases between. CDR1 is SEHNR and CDR2 is FQNEAQ in the germline V gene (reference sequence). The CDR3 has 14 amino acids. The CDR3 DNA is TGTGCCAGCAGTTCCGCAACAGGGTTTATTGCGGCTTTCTTT. This translates into CASSSATGFIAAFF.

This clone was recorded a few times. The chain recombines TRBV7-6 with TRBJ1-4; D is perhaps TRBD1 (6 bases). The CDR3 is 13 residues long. V lost 4 bases to trimming and J lost 8 bases, with 11 bases between them. Germline V gene data show CDR1 as SGHVS and CDR2 as FNYEAQ. The chain's CDR3 is CASSSDRGEKLFF. CDR3 in DNA: TGTGCCAGCAGCTCGGACAGAGGGGAAAAACTGTTTTTT.

This CDR3 reads CATSRGGWTGVTEAFF. In DNA, the CDR3 is TGTGCCACCAGCAGAGGAGGGTGGACAGGGGTGACTGAAGCTTTCTTT. This chain joins TRBV15 and TRBJ1-1; 9 bases map to TRBD1. Germline V CDR1 and CDR2: LNHNV, YYDKDF (reference sequence). V shed 1 base and J 5 bases; nucleotides not matched to a gene: 8. This CDR3 comprises 16 residues.

The chain employs TRBV3-1 (or the pseudogene TRBV3-2) and TRBJ2-1, with TRBD2 identical over 7 bases. Unmatched junction bases numbered 16, after V lost 4 bases and J lost 10 bases. The germline V gene encodes CDR1 LGHDT and CDR2 YNNKEL (reference sequence). The CDR3 covers 16 residues. The chain's CDR3 is CASSPPWGGSLGEQFF. As DNA, the CDR3 is TGTGCCAGCAGCCCCCCCTGGGGGGGGTCCCTCGGGGAGCAGTTCTTC.

The rearrangement joins TRBV7-8 to TRBJ1-5; D possibly corresponds to TRBD1 (6 bases). Per the germline V gene, CDR1 is SGHVS and CDR2 is FQNEAQ. V gave up 1 base and J gave up 4 bases, with 14 bases separating them. The length of the CDR3 is 16 residues. CDR3 coding DNA: TGTGCCAGCAGCTTAGTCGGGTGGGGGGCAAATCAGCCCCAGCATTTT. Its translation is CASSLVGWGANQPQHF.

The rearrangement joins TRBV25-1 to TRBJ1-2; the match to TRBD1 covers 9 bases. V shed 8 bases, J shed 8 bases, and the junction held 6 bases outside the gene matches. CDR1 is MGHDK, CDR2 SYGVNS, per germline. The CDR3 length is 12 residues. This CDR3 is CASGRTGEGYTF. The CDR3, as DNA: TGTGCCAGCGGTAGGACAGGGGAAGGCTACACCTTC.

This clone has just one count. V gene TRBV5-5 combines with J gene TRBJ1-5; D unclear. The CDR3 runs 16 residues. Trimming shortened V by 0 bases and J by 7 bases, and 17 bases separated the two germline ends. CDR1 and CDR2 (germline): SGHKS, YYEKEE (reference sequence). The CDR3 loop is CASSLGWGSLGQPQHF. The CDR3 DNA follows: TGTGCCAGCAGCTTGGGGTGGGGATCCTTAGGCCAGCCCCAGCATTTT. Filled out from reference TRBV5-5 and TRBJ1-5, the complete variable domain reads DAGVTQSPTHLIKTRGQQVTLRCSPISGHKSVSWYQQVLGQGPQFIFQYYEKEERGRGNFPDRFSARQFPNYSSELNVNALLLGDSALYLCASSLGWGSLGQPQHFGDGTRLSIL.

The chain combines TRBV5-1 with TRBJ1-1; TRBD1 aligns across 8 bases. The trim removed 4 bases at V and 3 bases at J, leaving 5 bases unmatched. The length of the CDR3 is 14 residues. The germline V gene has CDR1 SGHRS and CDR2 YFSETQ. In nucleotides, the CDR3 is TGCGCCAGCAGCCGTCAACAGGGGGACACTGAAGCTTTCTTT. Encoded protein: CASSRQQGDTEAFF.

The rearrangement uses TRBV5-1 and TRBJ2-3; possible D gene TRBD1, 6 bases. CDR1 is SGHRS, CDR2 YFSETQ, per germline. CDR3 length equals 16 residues. The V gene lost 7 bases and the J gene lost 0 bases, with 18 bases spanning the gap. The CDR3 is CASGAGTSSSTDTQYF. As DNA, the CDR3 is TGCGCCAGCGGTGCCGGGACAAGTTCTAGCACAGATACGCAGTATTTT.